Here is one T cell receptor (beta chain) with its context. Antigen unknown. Patients with autoimmune history or systemic immunosuppression were excluded. The CDR3 is made up of 15 amino acids. The V gene lost 4 bases and the J gene lost 1 base, with 13 bases spanning the gap. Germline values: CDR1 MDHEN, CDR2 SYDVKM. Generated by immunoSEQ multiplex PCR, the TCRdb table keeps only in-frame clones and is missing some. The repertoire consists of approximately 90,000 clones, with over 85% occurring once and the leading ten covering under 0.8%. The data were obtained in a study of OX40 agonist ivuxolimab in advanced cancers. Across the whole study: Hepatocellular carcinoma, melanoma, renal cell or head and neck cancer affected the dose-escalation patients. Therapy given before enrollment (anti-PD-1, anti-PD-L1 or anti-CTLA-4) was allowed, and 40% to 50% had some.

General study results and limits: Dosing at 0.1 to 3.0 mg/kg was accompanied by clonal expansion of CD4+ and CD8+ blood T cells by week 6.

This clonotype originated in an adult with an advanced solid tumor such as melanoma, head and neck, liver or kidney cancer. The sequencing used CD4+ or CD8+ T cells sorted from blood, collected in a trial of the OX40 agonist ivuxolimab. The V and J genes are TRBV28 and TRBJ1-2; D call uncertain. Here the CDR3 reads CASSSLDGNNYGYTF. The CDR3 DNA follows: TGTGCCAGCAGTTCCCTGGACGGGAATAACTATGGCTACACCTTC.